The clone carrying this TCR beta chain was picked up a small number of times. The antigen is unknown. The PCR contained 60 Vbeta and 13 Jbeta primers. Repertoires were generated with immunoSEQ multiplex PCR, while TCRdb's copy carries only in-frame clones and drops some. The sample carries about 99,000 clones, around three quarters recorded once. This entry belongs to a study of cytomegalovirus exposure and HLA in healthy donors. As for the study in general: One earlier analysis, a look at 180 million or so T cells, found 100 million to 130 million unique TCR beta sequences. Overall study findings and caveats: For most TCR beta V segments, an earlier analysis put the productive rate at about 90% or about 30% of the time. Researchers counted roughly 150 TCR beta chains as cytomegalovirus-associated. Some highly shared sequence variants likely arose as a pipeline artifact.

V dropped 0 bases and J dropped 8 bases, with 14 bases sitting between them. The CDR3 is 14 residues long. From germline, CDR1 is SGDLS and CDR2 YYNGEE. The specimen sequenced was PBMCs. The rearrangement uses TRBV9 and TRBJ1-2, with D possibly being TRBD1 (5 bases). The TCR sequence derives from a woman aged 18-29 years in good health and CMV-seropositive. The CDR3 nucleotides read TGTGCCAGCAGCGTAGGGACGGGGGAGAGGGGCTACACCTTC. This codes for CASSVGTGERGYTF.